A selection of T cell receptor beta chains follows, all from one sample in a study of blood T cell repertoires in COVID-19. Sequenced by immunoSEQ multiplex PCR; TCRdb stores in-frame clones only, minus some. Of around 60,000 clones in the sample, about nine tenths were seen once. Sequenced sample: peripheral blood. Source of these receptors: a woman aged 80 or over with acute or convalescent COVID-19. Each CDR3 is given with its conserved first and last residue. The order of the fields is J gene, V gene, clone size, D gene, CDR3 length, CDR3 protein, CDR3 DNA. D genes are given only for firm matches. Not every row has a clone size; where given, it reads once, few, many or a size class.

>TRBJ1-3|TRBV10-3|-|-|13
CAISRDSGNTIYF
TGTGCCATTTCTCGGGACTCTGGAAACACCATATATTTT
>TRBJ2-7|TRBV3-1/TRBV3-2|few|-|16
CASSSPAGIRSYEQYF
TGTGCCAGCAGCTCTCCGGCAGGGATTAGATCCTACGAGCAGTACTTC
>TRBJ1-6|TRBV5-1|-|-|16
CASSSGGSSYNSPLHF
TGCGCCAGCAGTTCGGGGGGTAGCTCCTATAATTCACCCCTCCACTTT
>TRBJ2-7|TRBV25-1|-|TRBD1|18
CASSALTGTGGASYEQYF
TGTGCCAGCAGTGCGCTAACCGGGACAGGGGGCGCATCGTACGAGCAGTACTTC
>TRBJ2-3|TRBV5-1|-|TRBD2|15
CASGTVGGAFDTQYF
TGCGCCAGCGGGACTGTCGGGGGGGCCTTTGATACGCAGTATTTT
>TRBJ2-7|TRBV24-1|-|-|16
CATSDESRRGSYEQYF
TGTGCCACCAGTGACGAAAGTCGCCGGGGGTCCTACGAGCAGTACTTC
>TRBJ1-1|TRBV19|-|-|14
CASTSPGYHTEAFF
TGTGCCAGTACCTCGCCGGGATATCACACTGAAGCTTTCTTT
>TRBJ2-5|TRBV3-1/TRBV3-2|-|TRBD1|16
CASSPGTGLRGETQYF
TGTGCCAGCAGCCCCGGGACAGGGCTGAGAGGGGAGACCCAGTACTTC
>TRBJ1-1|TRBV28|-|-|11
CATKGVFEAFF
TGTGCCACAAAGGGGGTGTTTGAAGCTTTCTTT
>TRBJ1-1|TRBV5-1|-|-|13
CASSLQSNTEAFF
TGCGCCAGCAGCTTACAGAGTAACACTGAAGCTTTCTTT
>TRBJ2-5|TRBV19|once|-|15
CASSIYVGVAETQYF
TGTGCCAGTAGTATATATGTAGGAGTCGCGGAGACCCAGTACTTC
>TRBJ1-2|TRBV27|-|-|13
CASSLSSDYGYTF
TGTGCCAGCAGTTTATCGTCAGACTATGGCTACACCTTC
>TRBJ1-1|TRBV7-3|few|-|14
CASSLNTANTEAFF
TGTGCCAGCAGCTTAAATACAGCGAACACTGAAGCTTTCTTT
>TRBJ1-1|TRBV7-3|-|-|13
CASSKFMNTEAFF
TGTGCCAGCAGCAAATTTATGAACACTGAAGCTTTCTTT
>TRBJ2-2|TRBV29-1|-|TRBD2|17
CSVGDYSDYTNTGELFF
TGCAGCGTTGGGGACTATTCCGACTATACTAACACCGGGGAGCTGTTTTTT
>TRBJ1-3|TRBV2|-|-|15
CASSEGLISGNTIYF
TGTGCCAGCAGTGAAGGACTGATCTCTGGAAACACCATATATTTT
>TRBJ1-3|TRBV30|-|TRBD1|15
CAFGQGVLFGNTIYF
TGTGCCTTCGGACAGGGGGTTTTGTTCGGAAACACCATATATTTT
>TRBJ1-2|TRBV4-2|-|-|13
CASSHNRDGGYTF
TGTGCCAGCAGCCATAACAGGGACGGCGGCTACACCTTC
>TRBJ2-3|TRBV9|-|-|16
CASSVQGTFSTDTQYF
TGTGCCAGCAGCGTACAGGGGACCTTTAGCACAGATACGCAGTATTTT
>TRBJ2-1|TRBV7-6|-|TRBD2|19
CASSLGTSGGAGSNNEQFF
TGTGCCAGCAGCTTAGGAACTAGCGGGGGGGCCGGATCCAACAATGAGCAGTTCTTC
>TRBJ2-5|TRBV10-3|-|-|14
CAISESGSGETQYF
TGTGCCATCAGTGAGTCTGGGTCAGGAGAGACCCAGTACTTC
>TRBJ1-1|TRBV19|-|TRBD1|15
CASSKGQGFYTEAFF
TGTGCCAGTAGTAAGGGACAGGGCTTTTACACTGAAGCTTTCTTT
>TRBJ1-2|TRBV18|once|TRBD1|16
CASSPLGQGSDYGYTF
TGTGCCAGCTCACCACTAGGACAGGGCTCAGACTATGGCTACACCTTC